Below are 16 T cell receptor beta chains sequenced from a single sample in a study of blood T cell repertoires in COVID-19. Data came from immunoSEQ multiplex PCR; TCRdb stores just in-frame clones and leaves some out. The repertoire holds 200,000 to 250,000 clones, over 80% seen once, with about 9.4% in the top ten. Sequenced input: PBMCs or T cells enriched from blood (not recorded which). The receptors come from a man between 18 and 29 years old with acute COVID-19.

The chain combines TRBV7-2 with TRBJ1-2; TRBD1 agrees at 7 bases. After removal of 6 bases from V and 2 bases from J, the junction contained 9 bases not matched to a gene. Per the germline V gene, CDR1 is SGHTA and CDR2 is FQGNSA. This CDR3 region has 15 residues. CDR3 region: CASRLGQSPNYGYTF. As DNA, the CDR3 is TGTGCCAGCAGATTGGGACAGTCTCCGAACTATGGCTACACCTTC.

In its sample, this clone was seen many times. V usage is TRBV18 and J usage is TRBJ2-7; D ambiguous. V dropped 3 bases and J dropped 1 base, with 10 bases sitting between them. Germline values: CDR1 KGHSH, CDR2 LQKENI. This CDR3 is 14 amino acids long. CDR3 residues: CASSPNAQSYEQYF. The CDR3 coding sequence is TGTGCCAGCTCACCGAATGCCCAGTCCTACGAGCAGTACTTC.

The table lists this clone with a count of one. V and J are TRBV24-1 and TRBJ2-1; D gene ambiguous. CDR3 length: 12 amino acids. Per the germline V gene, CDR1 is KGHDR and CDR2 is SFDVKD. The V end was cut by 6 bases, the J end by 6 bases, with 8 bases between. CDR3 nucleotide sequence: TGTGCCACCAGTCTAACCACCAATGAGCAGTTCTTC. It translates to CATSLTTNEQFF.

This sequence joins TRBV5-1 and TRBJ2-3, with D unclear. This CDR3 has 16 residues. Germline V gene data show CDR1 as SGHRS and CDR2 as YFSETQ. Trimming took 0 bases from V and 2 from J, leaving 13 bases between them. Written as DNA, the CDR3 is TGCGCCAGCAGCTTGGGGTCGGGTCTCGTCACAGATACGCAGTATTTT. It specifies CASSLGSGLVTDTQYF.

This chain connects TRBV7-2 to TRBJ2-1, with 16 bases lining up with TRBD2. Germline lookup yields CDR1 SGHTA and CDR2 FQGNSA. The junction had 13 bases not matched to a gene; V was cut back by 6 bases and J by 8 bases. The CDR3 spans 18 residues. Written as DNA, the CDR3 is TGTGCCAGCAGTACCGGGACTAGCGGGAGGGCCAAAGGGGATGAGCAGTTCTTC. Translation gives CASSTGTSGRAKGDEQFF.

The rearrangement joins TRBV27 to TRBJ2-7; 9 bases align to TRBD1. CDR1 and CDR2 from the germline V gene are MNHEY and SMNVEV (reference sequence). This CDR3 is 14 amino acids long. Trimming at V came to 6 bases and at J to 3 bases, leaving 6 bases not matched to a gene. This CDR3 reads CASSPGTGFYEQYF. Written as DNA, the CDR3 is TGTGCCAGCAGCCCAGGGACAGGGTTCTACGAGCAGTACTTC.

The chain is built from TRBV7-9 and TRBJ2-5; D ambiguous. This CDR3 region has 15 residues. The V end was cut by 5 bases, the J end by 0 bases, with 13 bases between. The germline V gene encodes CDR1 SEHNR and CDR2 FQNEAQ (reference sequence). The CDR3: CASSGRWLDQETQYF. In DNA, the CDR3 is TGTGCCAGCAGCGGCCGCTGGTTGGACCAAGAGACCCAGTACTTC. Looking up the rest from reference TRBV7-9 and TRBJ2-5 gives the full variable domain: DTGVSQNPRHKITKRGQNVTFRCDPISEHNRLYWYRQTLGQGPEFLTYFQNEAQLEKSRLLSDRFSAERPKGSFSTLEIQRTEQGDSAMYLCASSGRWLDQETQYFGPGTRLLVL.

This clone was seen once. V gene TRBV5-6 combines with J gene TRBJ2-2; maybe TRBD1 (5 bases). CDR3 length equals 16 residues. V gave up 6 bases and J gave up 0 bases, with 15 bases separating them. Germline CDR1 reads SGHDT; CDR2 reads YYEEEE. CDR3 nucleotides: TGTGCCAGCACCGAGCAGGGTCCCACGAACACCGGGGAGCTGTTTTTT. Encoded protein: CASTEQGPTNTGELFF.

The chain links TRBV15 to TRBJ1-1, with D possibly TRBD1 on 5 matching bases. Trimming left V 1 base short and J 6 bases short, with 15 bases between. The length of the CDR3 is 15 residues. From germline, CDR1 is LNHNV and CDR2 YYDKDF (reference sequence). The CDR3, as DNA: TGTGCCACCAGCAGAGTGGTTAAAGACAGAGCTGAAGCTTTCTTT. Its protein product is CATSRVVKDRAEAFF.

V and J are TRBV18 and TRBJ1-6; D is ambiguous. The CDR3 is 15 residues long. The V gene lost 3 bases and the J gene lost 6 bases, with 12 bases spanning the gap. Germline CDR1 KGHSH, CDR2 LQKENI. CDR3 coding DNA: TGTGCCAGCTCACCCCAAAGTAGTTTTAATTCACCCCTCCACTTT. It encodes CASSPQSSFNSPLHF.

The chain joins TRBV7-8 to TRBJ2-3; 15 bases agree with TRBD2. V lost 3 bases and J lost 0; bases outside the gene matches: 4. CDR3 size: 18 residues. From germline, CDR1 is SGHVS and CDR2 FQNEAQ. This chain's CDR3 is CASSLGLAGGISTDTQYF. CDR3 in DNA: TGTGCCAGCAGCTTGGGACTAGCGGGAGGTATAAGCACAGATACGCAGTATTTT.

This CDR3 reads CASSAFLSKTGVYNEQFF. In DNA, the CDR3 is TGTGCCAGCAGCGCCTTCTTGTCTAAGACAGGCGTTTACAATGAGCAGTTCTTC. V gene TRBV11-2 combines with J gene TRBJ2-1; D may be TRBD1 (6 bases). Germline V lookup: CDR1 SGHAT, CDR2 FQNNGV. Trimming shortened V by 5 bases and J by 4 bases, and 24 bases separated the two germline ends. The CDR3 has 18 amino acids.

The J gene is TRBJ2-1, the V gene TRBV7-8; 9 positions agree with TRBD2. Trimming removed 4 bases from V and 5 bases from J; junction bases left unmatched: 6. CDR3 length: 15 residues. Germline-derived CDR1 and CDR2 are SGHVS and FQNEAQ. The CDR3 reads CASSSIAGENNEQFF. For the CDR3, the DNA is TGTGCCAGCAGCTCCATAGCGGGAGAAAACAATGAGCAGTTCTTC. Looking up the rest from reference TRBV7-8 and TRBJ2-1 gives the full variable domain: GAGVSQSPRYKVAKRGQDVALRCDPISGHVSLFWYQQALGQGPEFLTYFQNEAQLDKSGLPSDRFFAERPEGSVSTLKIQRTQQEDSAVYLCASSSIAGENNEQFFGPGTRLTVL.

This clone was seen repeatedly, ten times or more. The chain links TRBV12-3 or TRBV12-4 to TRBJ1-2; the D is unclear. There are 11 residues in the CDR3. V lost 6 bases and J lost 4, with 6 bases in between. The CDR3 sequence is CASRQFYGYTF. Written as DNA, the CDR3 is TGTGCCAGCAGACAGTTCTATGGCTACACCTTC.

The chain recombines TRBV7-2 with TRBJ2-1, with a weak D call TRBD2 (6 bases). Trimming removed 10 bases from V and 0 bases from J, with 10 bases in between. Germline V lookup: CDR1 SGHTA, CDR2 FQGNSA. This CDR3 is built from 13 residues. The CDR3 here is CATLSGSYNEQFF. The CDR3 DNA sequence: TGTGCCACTCTTAGCGGCTCCTACAATGAGCAGTTCTTC.

The chain combines TRBV9 with TRBJ2-3; 9 bases line up with TRBD2. The V segment lost 4 bases and the J segment 4 bases; nucleotides outside the gene matches: 13. This CDR3 region has 17 residues. Germline CDR1 and CDR2: SGDLS and YYNGEE. CDR3 sequence (DNA): TGTGCCAGCAGCTCTGGTCGAGGCGGGAGGGCCTCAGATACGCAGTATTTT. It translates to CASSSGRGGRASDTQYF. Filled out from reference TRBV9 and TRBJ2-3, the complete variable domain reads DSGVTQTPKHLITATGQRVTLRCSPRSGDLSVYWYQQSLDQGLQFLIQYYNGEERAKGNILERFSAQQFPDLHSELNLSSLELGDSALYFCASSSGRGGRASDTQYFGPGTRLTVL.